This TCR beta chain was observed in a study of T cell clusters in autoimmune cytopenias. About the research overall: A median of about 49,000 TRB reads per sample yielded a median roughly 2,300 distinct clonotypes.

TRB rearrangements were amplified by touch-down multiplex PCR with mixed TRB-A/B primers. TCRdb reprocessed the multiplex PCR reads, keeping one entry per CDR3 protein, no DNA. This repertoire includes some 5,700 distinct CDR3 sequences. CDR3 length: 14 amino acids. In germline, CDR1 is KGHSH, CDR2 LQKENI. Study-level results: Compared with active autoimmune hepatitis patients, healthy donors showed approximately 2.7-fold more exclusive TRB clusters.

Points on this clonotype: Its antigen is undetermined.

Approximately 36,000 genome equivalents of blood DNA were amplified for TRB. Separately, the same data were catalogued under a study of T cell repertoires in aging, cancer and after chemotherapy. This second study notes: Compared with age-matched healthy donors, untreated hematological or solid cancer patients showed higher blood TCR clonality. Rebound thymic output was suggested by rising median generation probability during chemotherapy in each cancer cohort.

This TCR was recovered from a human donor in good health. V gene TRBV18 combines with J gene TRBJ2-1; TCRdb's D call of TRBD1 is untestable without DNA. The sample consisted of peripheral blood. The CDR3: CASSPNGGGNEQFF.